A selection of T cell receptor beta chains follows, all from one sample in a study of T-cell memory formation after mild COVID-19. One entry per CDR3 protein results from TCRdb running MiXCR on the 5' RACE reads. The sample carries roughly 450,000 distinct CDR3 sequences, about a sixth recorded once. Sequencing was performed on PBMCs or a T cell subset sorted from them (not recorded which). The receptors were sampled from a young man who had mild COVID-19 (a few samples of this study predate the infection). Cell type and time point are not known. CDR3s include the opening cysteine and the closing phenylalanine or tryptophan. The D gene is left open where the match is weak. Clone sizes are given selectively: once, few, many, or a class where the clone is expanded.

size,V,J,D,DNA,CDR3
few,TRBV20-1,TRBJ1-1,NA,TGCAGTGCTAGAGACAGGGAGACTGAAGCTTTCTTT,CSARDRETEAFF
NA,TRBV5-1,TRBJ1-1,NA,TGCGCCAGCAGCCCCACGGGACATAGGAACACTGAAGCTTTCTTT,CASSPTGHRNTEAFF
NA,TRBV10-3,TRBJ1-1,NA,TGTGCCGTAAAGGGCAGGGATAGTGAAGCTTTCTTT,CAVKGRDSEAFF
few,TRBV6-1,TRBJ1-1,NA,TGTGCCAGCAGCCGCTCGACGACAGAGAACACTGAAGCTTTCTTT,CASSRSTTENTEAFF
NA,TRBV4-3,TRBJ2-3,NA,TGCGCCAGCAGCCGCGACGACTCTAGCACAGATACGCAGTATTTT,CASSRDDSSTDTQYF
NA,TRBV6-5,TRBJ1-1,NA,TGTGCCACCCTCTATCGGGGGAGGAGCACTGAAGCTTTCTTT,CATLYRGRSTEAFF
NA,TRBV11-2,TRBJ2-1,NA,TGTGCCAGCAGCCCAAGCTGGGGGTTGATTGGGGAGCAGTTCTTC,CASSPSWGLIGEQFF
NA,TRBV23-1,TRBJ2-3,TRBD1,TGCGCCAGCAGTCGCGAGAGGGACAGAGACACAGATACGCAGTATTTT,CASSRERDRDTDTQYF
NA,TRBV7-2,TRBJ2-5,TRBD1,TGTGCCAGCAGCTTAGTTGGGACAGGGGAGGGGCAAGAGACCCAGTACTTC,CASSLVGTGEGQETQYF
NA,TRBV7-6,TRBJ2-7,TRBD1,TGTGCCAGCAGCTTAGACGGGACAGGTTTCTACGAGCAGTACTTC,CASSLDGTGFYEQYF
NA,TRBV5-4,TRBJ2-3,NA,TGTACCAGCACGGTGGGCGGGGAGGCAGATACGCAGTATTTT,CTSTVGGEADTQYF
NA,TRBV7-3,TRBJ2-3,NA,TGTGCCAGCACCCCCCCTTCAGGGCTGGGCGATACGCAGTATTTT,CASTPPSGLGDTQYF
few,TRBV2,TRBJ2-2,NA,TGTGCCAGCAGGGACGTGGACAGACCCGCGAACACCGGGGAGCTGTTTTTT,CASRDVDRPANTGELFF
few,TRBV12-3/TRBV12-4,TRBJ1-4,TRBD1,TGTGCCAGCAGACCCCGGGACAGGGTTAATGAAAAACTGTTTTTT,CASRPRDRVNEKLFF
NA,TRBV11-2,TRBJ2-1,NA,TGTGCCAGCGGGATCGGAACATACAATGAGCAGTTCTTC,CASGIGTYNEQFF
few,TRBV7-2,TRBJ2-2,TRBD2,TGTGCCAGCAGCTTAGATTCCGGGGGGGACACCGGGGAGCTGTTTTTT,CASSLDSGGDTGELFF
many,TRBV29-1,TRBJ1-1,NA,TGCACCAGCAGGGATATGAACACTGAAGCTTTCTTT,CTSRDMNTEAFF
few,TRBV10-3,TRBJ2-5,NA,TGTGCCATCAGTGACCAAGAGACCCAGTACTTC,CAISDQETQYF
NA,TRBV11-2,TRBJ2-2,NA,TGTGCCAGCGGTTCAATCGGGGGACCCACCGGGGAGCTGTTTTTT,CASGSIGGPTGELFF